This T cell receptor beta chain was recovered during a study of identical twins. In its sample, this clonotype was seen a few times. MiXCR was run by TCRdb on the 5' RACE reads, yielding one entry per CDR3 protein. This sample carries 690,000 or so distinct CDR3 sequences, 6% to 6.5% of them seen once, and the ten largest clones take approximately 2%. V dropped 6 bases and J dropped 5 bases, with 16 bases sitting between them. Germline CDR1 reads MNHNS; CDR2 reads SASEGT. This CDR3 comprises 14 residues. This chain connects TRBV6-1 to TRBJ2-5, with a weak D call TRBD1 (6 bases). The sequencing input was naive T cells sorted from blood. The clonotype was recovered from a man younger than 35 in good health. The CDR3: CASRPGVSWETQYF. CDR3 sequence (DNA): TGTGCCAGCAGACCAGGGGTATCGTGGGAGACCCAGTACTTC.